These T cell receptor beta chains were read from a single sample in a study of technical replicates of blood from several donors. Some clones are missing from TCRdb's copy, which holds only in-frame ones; the method was immunoSEQ multiplex PCR. This sample carries around 70,000 clones, approximately 94% of them seen once, and the ten largest clones take about 0.38%. Material: T cells isolated from PBMCs. The receptor source for this set is a human donor in good health. Both conserved end residues are part of each CDR3. The D gene is left open where the match is weak. Size tells how often a clone was seen (once, few, many) or the class of an expanded clone, and some rows leave it out.

size: -
V: TRBV18
J: TRBJ2-5
D: TRBD1
DNA: TGTGCCAGCTCACCACTGGGACAGGGAGAAGGGACCCAGTACTTC
CDR3: CASSPLGQGEGTQYF

size: few
V: TRBV30
J: TRBJ1-1
D: -
DNA: TGTGCCTGGAGTCACGGGAGTAACACTGAAGCTTTCTTT
CDR3: CAWSHGSNTEAFF

size: -
V: TRBV29-1
J: TRBJ2-1
D: -
DNA: TGCAGCGTTGCCATTGAGAGCTCCTACAATGAGCAGTTCTTC
CDR3: CSVAIESSYNEQFF

size: -
V: TRBV4-1
J: TRBJ1-4
D: TRBD1
DNA: TGCGCCAGCAGCCAAGGGGACAGGGGTATTGAAAAACTGTTTTTT
CDR3: CASSQGDRGIEKLFF

size: -
V: TRBV29-1
J: TRBJ2-2
D: TRBD1
DNA: TGCAGCGTTGATTACAGGGGCACCGGGGAGCTGTTTTTT
CDR3: CSVDYRGTGELFF

size: -
V: TRBV28
J: TRBJ1-3
D: -
DNA: TGTGCCAGCAGTTTAGGTGCGGGAAACACCATATATTTT
CDR3: CASSLGAGNTIYF

size: once
V: TRBV7-3
J: TRBJ1-1
D: -
DNA: TGTGCCAGCAGCTTAAGCGGGGCTGAAGCTTTCTTT
CDR3: CASSLSGAEAFF

size: -
V: TRBV9
J: TRBJ2-3
D: -
DNA: TGTGCCAGCAGCGTTAGGGACTGGCTTACAGATACGCAGTATTTT
CDR3: CASSVRDWLTDTQYF

size: -
V: TRBV13
J: TRBJ2-1
D: -
DNA: TGTGCCAGCAGCTTAGTAGCTGAGTTCCCGCTTGAGCAGTTCTTC
CDR3: CASSLVAEFPLEQFF

size: -
V: TRBV20-1
J: TRBJ2-1
D: -
DNA: TGCAGTGGCGGACAGTACAATGAGCAGTTCTTC
CDR3: CSGGQYNEQFF

size: -
V: TRBV5-1
J: TRBJ2-2
D: -
DNA: TGCGCCAGCAGCTTGGACCCCGCGACAGTAAGCACCGGGGAGCTGTTTTTT
CDR3: CASSLDPATVSTGELFF

size: -
V: TRBV7-2
J: TRBJ2-7
D: TRBD1
DNA: TGTGCCAGCAGCCCCGCGGACAGGATAGGGAACTTC
CDR3: CASSPADRIGNF

size: once
V: TRBV19
J: TRBJ2-7
D: TRBD1
DNA: TGTGCCAGTAGTCCGGGACAGGGCGGTTACGAGCAGTACTTC
CDR3: CASSPGQGGYEQYF

size: -
V: TRBV25-1
J: TRBJ2-7
D: -
DNA: TGTGCCAGCAGCTTTCACCTTGAAGGGAGCTCCTACGAGCAGTACTTC
CDR3: CASSFHLEGSSYEQYF

size: -
V: TRBV27
J: TRBJ2-1
D: -
DNA: TGTGCCAGCAGTCCCTCGGACAGCCACAATGAGCAGTTCTTC
CDR3: CASSPSDSHNEQFF

size: -
V: TRBV7-9
J: TRBJ1-1
D: TRBD1
DNA: TGTGCCAGCAGCTTGGGGACAGGGGACACTGAAGCTTTCTTT
CDR3: CASSLGTGDTEAFF

size: -
V: TRBV10-2
J: TRBJ2-7
D: -
DNA: TGCGCCAGCAGTGAAGGGGGGCAGTACTTC
CDR3: CASSEGGQYF

size: -
V: TRBV14
J: TRBJ2-3
D: TRBD1
DNA: TGTGCCAGCAGCCTTACGACAGGGGGCTGGGCAGATACGCAGTATTTT
CDR3: CASSLTTGGWADTQYF

size: -
V: TRBV9
J: TRBJ1-1
D: TRBD1
DNA: TGTGCCAGCAGCGTGGAATGGACAGGGGGAGCTTTCTTT
CDR3: CASSVEWTGGAFF

size: -
V: TRBV4-2
J: TRBJ2-2
D: TRBD2
DNA: TGTGCCAGCAGCCAGGGGACTAGCCCTACCGGGGAGCTGTTTTTT
CDR3: CASSQGTSPTGELFF

size: -
V: TRBV30
J: TRBJ2-4
D: -
DNA: TGTGCCTGGAGTCCGGCGGGTGGCCAAAACATTCAGTACTTC
CDR3: CAWSPAGGQNIQYF

size: -
V: TRBV7-9
J: TRBJ2-2
D: TRBD1
DNA: TGTGCCAGCAGCCTTTCGACAGGGGGGACCGGGGAGCTGTTTTTT
CDR3: CASSLSTGGTGELFF

size: -
V: TRBV19
J: TRBJ1-4
D: -
DNA: TGTGCCAGTAGTCTGAGGACAGCTCCAAATGAAAAACTGTTTTTT
CDR3: CASSLRTAPNEKLFF

size: -
V: TRBV14
J: TRBJ2-5
D: -
DNA: TGTGCCAGCAGCCCGACCGGAGGGGCAAAAGAGACCCAGTACTTC
CDR3: CASSPTGGAKETQYF

size: -
V: TRBV27
J: TRBJ2-3
D: -
DNA: TGTGCCAGCAGTTCCACATACGCCAGGGTAGATACGCAGTATTTT
CDR3: CASSSTYARVDTQYF

size: -
V: TRBV28
J: TRBJ1-3
D: TRBD1
DNA: TGTGCCAGCAGCTTTTCACAGGGGGCAATGGGAAACACCATATATTTT
CDR3: CASSFSQGAMGNTIYF

size: once
V: TRBV6-6
J: TRBJ2-5
D: -
DNA: TGTGCCAGCACCACCCCAGGGCTAGGGGAGACCCAGTACTTC
CDR3: CASTTPGLGETQYF

size: -
V: TRBV30
J: TRBJ1-4
D: -
DNA: TGTGCCTGGAGAGGACAGAGTCTTAATGAAAAACTGTTTTTT
CDR3: CAWRGQSLNEKLFF

size: -
V: TRBV27
J: TRBJ2-1
D: TRBD1
DNA: TGTGCCAGCAGTCCCGGAACAGGGGGCGCCCATGAGCAGTTCTTC
CDR3: CASSPGTGGAHEQFF

size: -
V: TRBV29-1
J: TRBJ2-1
D: -
DNA: TGCAGCGTTTTATTATCGTGGCTTGTGAATGAGCAGTTCTTC
CDR3: CSVLLSWLVNEQFF